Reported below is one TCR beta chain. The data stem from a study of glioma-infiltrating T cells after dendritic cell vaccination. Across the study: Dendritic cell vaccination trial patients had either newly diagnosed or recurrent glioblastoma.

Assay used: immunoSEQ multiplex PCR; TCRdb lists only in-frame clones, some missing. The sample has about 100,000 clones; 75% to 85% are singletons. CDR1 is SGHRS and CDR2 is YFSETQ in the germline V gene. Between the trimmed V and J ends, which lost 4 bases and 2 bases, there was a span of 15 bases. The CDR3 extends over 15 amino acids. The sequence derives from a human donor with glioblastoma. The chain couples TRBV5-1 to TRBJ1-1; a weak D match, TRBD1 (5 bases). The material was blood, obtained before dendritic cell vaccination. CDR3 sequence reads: CASSDGGGGNTEAFF. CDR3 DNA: TGCGCCAGCAGCGACGGAGGCGGGGGAAACACTGAAGCTTTCTTT.